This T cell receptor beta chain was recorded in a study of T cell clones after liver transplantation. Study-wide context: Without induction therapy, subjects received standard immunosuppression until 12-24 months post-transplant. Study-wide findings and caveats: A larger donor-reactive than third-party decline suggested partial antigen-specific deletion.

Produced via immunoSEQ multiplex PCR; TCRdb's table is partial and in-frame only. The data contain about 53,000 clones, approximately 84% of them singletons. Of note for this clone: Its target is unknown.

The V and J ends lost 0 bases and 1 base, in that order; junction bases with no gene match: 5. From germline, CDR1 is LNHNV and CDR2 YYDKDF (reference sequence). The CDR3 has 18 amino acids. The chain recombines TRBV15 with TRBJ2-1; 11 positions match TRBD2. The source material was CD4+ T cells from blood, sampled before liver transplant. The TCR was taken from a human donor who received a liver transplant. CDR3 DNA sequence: TGTGCCACCAGCAGAGAGTTAGCGGGGGGGCCGTCCTACAATGAGCAGTTCTTC. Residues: CATSRELAGGPSYNEQFF.